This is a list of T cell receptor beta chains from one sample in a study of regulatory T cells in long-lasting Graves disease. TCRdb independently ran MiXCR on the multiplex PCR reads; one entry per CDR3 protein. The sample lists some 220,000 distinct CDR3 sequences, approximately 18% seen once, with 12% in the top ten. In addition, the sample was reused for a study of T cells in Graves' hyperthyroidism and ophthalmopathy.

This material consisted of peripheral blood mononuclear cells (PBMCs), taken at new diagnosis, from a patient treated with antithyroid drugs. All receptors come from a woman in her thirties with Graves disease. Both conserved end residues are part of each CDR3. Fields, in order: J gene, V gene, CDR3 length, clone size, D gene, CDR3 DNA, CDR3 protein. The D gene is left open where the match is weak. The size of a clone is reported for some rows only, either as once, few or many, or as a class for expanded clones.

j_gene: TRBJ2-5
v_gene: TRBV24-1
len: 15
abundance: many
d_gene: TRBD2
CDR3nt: TGTGCCACCAGTGGGGGCGGGGGGATCCAAGAGACCCAGTACTTC
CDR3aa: CATSGGGGIQETQYF

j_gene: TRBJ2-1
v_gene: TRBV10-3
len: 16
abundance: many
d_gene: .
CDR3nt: TGTGCCATCAGTGAGAATGACCTTAGTGGTGGCCATGAGCAGTTCTTC
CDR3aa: CAISENDLSGGHEQFF

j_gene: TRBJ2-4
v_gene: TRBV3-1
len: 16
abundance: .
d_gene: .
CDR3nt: TGTGCCAGCAGCAAAGGGGGGAAGAGAGCCAAAAACATTAAGTACTTC
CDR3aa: CASSKGGKRAKNIKYF

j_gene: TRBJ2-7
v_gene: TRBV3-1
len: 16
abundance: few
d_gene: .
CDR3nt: TGTGCCAGCAGCCAAGAGGGCAGACCTCTCTCCTACGAGCAGTACTTC
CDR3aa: CASSQEGRPLSYEQYF

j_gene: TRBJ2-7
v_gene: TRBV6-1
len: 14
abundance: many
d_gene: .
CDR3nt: TGTGCCAGCAGTATCTTCCCGACATCCTACGAGCAGTACTTC
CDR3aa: CASSIFPTSYEQYF

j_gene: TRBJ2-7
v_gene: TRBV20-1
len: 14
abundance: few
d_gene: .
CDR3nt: TGCAGTGCTAGAGATTCCCGGGTCTCCTACGAGCAGTACTTC
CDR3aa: CSARDSRVSYEQYF

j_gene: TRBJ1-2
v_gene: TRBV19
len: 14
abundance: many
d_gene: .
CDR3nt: TGTGCCAGTAGTATGCCGGGAGCTAACTATGGCTACACCTTC
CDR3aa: CASSMPGANYGYTF

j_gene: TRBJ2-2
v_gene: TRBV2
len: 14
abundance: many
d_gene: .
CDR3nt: TGTGCCAGCAGTGGGAACCGGGGGACCGGGGAGCTGTTTTTT
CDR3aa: CASSGNRGTGELFF

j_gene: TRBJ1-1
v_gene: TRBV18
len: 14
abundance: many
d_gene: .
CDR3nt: TGTGCCAGCTCACCACCGGGCGGGTTCGGAGAAGCTTTCTTT
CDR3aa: CASSPPGGFGEAFF

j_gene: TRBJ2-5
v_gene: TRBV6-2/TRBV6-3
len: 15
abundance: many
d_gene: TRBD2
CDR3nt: TGTGCCAGCAGTGAAACTCGGGGGGGCCGTAGGACCCAGTACTTC
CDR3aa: CASSETRGGRRTQYF

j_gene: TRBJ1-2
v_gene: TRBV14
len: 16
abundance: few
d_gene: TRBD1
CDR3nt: TGTGCCAGCAGCCTTTCCTCCGGACAGGGGGCGCGGGGCTACACCTTC
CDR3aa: CASSLSSGQGARGYTF

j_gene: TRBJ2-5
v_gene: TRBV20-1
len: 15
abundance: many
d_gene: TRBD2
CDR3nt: TGCAGTGCTACCCTGGCTAGCGGGGGACAAGAGACCCAGTACTTC
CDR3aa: CSATLASGGQETQYF

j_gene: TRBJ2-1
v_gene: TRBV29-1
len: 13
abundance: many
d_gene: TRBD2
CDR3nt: TGCAGCCTGTGGGTAGCGGGAGGGGATGAGCAGTTCTTC
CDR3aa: CSLWVAGGDEQFF

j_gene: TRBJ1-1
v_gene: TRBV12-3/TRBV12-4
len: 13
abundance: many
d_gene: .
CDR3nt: TGTGCCAGCAGTTTTAGGCCGACAGGTGAAGCTTTCTTT
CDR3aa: CASSFRPTGEAFF

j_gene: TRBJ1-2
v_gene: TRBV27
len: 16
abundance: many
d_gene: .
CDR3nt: TGTGCCAGCAGTTGGGGGTGGGGACACGGGGACTATGGCTACACCTTC
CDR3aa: CASSWGWGHGDYGYTF

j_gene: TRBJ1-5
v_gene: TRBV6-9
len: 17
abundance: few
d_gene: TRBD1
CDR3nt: TGTGCCAGCAGTTCACCCGGGACAGGTCGGGGGGGGCAGCCCCAGCATTTT
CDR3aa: CASSSPGTGRGGQPQHF

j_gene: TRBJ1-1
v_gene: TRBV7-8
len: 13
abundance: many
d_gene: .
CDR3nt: TGTGCCAGCAGCTTGAGACAGACCACTGAAGCTTTCTTT
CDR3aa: CASSLRQTTEAFF

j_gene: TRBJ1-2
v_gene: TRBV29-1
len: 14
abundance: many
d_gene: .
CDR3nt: TGCAGCGTTGAAGATCCGTGGGGGGGCTCTGGCTACACCTTC
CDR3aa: CSVEDPWGGSGYTF

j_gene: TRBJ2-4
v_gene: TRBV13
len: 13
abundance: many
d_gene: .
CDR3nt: TGTGCCAGCAGGTTAGCAGGGGCTGACATTCAGTACTTC
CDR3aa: CASRLAGADIQYF

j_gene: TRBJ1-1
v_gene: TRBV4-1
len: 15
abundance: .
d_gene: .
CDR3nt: TGCGCCAGCAGCCAAGGAGGCGTAATGAACACTGAAGCTTTCTTT
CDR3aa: CASSQGGVMNTEAFF

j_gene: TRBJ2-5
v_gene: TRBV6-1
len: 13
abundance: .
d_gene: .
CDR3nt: TGTGCCAGCAGCAGGGACTCAGGAGAGACCCAGTACTTC
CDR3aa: CASSRDSGETQYF

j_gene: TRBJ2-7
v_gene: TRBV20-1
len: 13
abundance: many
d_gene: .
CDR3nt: TGCAGTGCTATCCCCGGTTGGCTCCCCGAGCAGTACTTC
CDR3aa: CSAIPGWLPEQYF

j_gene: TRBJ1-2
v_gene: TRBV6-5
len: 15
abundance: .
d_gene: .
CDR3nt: TGTGCCAGCAGTTACCACAGGGAACGTAACTATGGCTACACCTTC
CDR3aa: CASSYHRERNYGYTF

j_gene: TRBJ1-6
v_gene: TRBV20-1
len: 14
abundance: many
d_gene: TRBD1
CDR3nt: TGCAGTGCTAGGGTAGGAGGGGGCGGGTCACCCCTCCACTTT
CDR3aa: CSARVGGGGSPLHF

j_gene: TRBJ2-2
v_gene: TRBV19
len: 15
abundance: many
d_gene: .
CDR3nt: TGTGCCAGTAGTTCCCGGGACGATCACACCGGGGAGCTGTTTTTT
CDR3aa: CASSSRDDHTGELFF

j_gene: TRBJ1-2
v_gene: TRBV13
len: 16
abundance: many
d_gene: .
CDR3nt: TGTGCCAGCAGCTTACGAGGGATACATGGACGCTATGGCTACACCTTC
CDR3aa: CASSLRGIHGRYGYTF

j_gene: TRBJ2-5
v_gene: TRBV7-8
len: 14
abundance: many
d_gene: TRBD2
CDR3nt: TGTGCCAGCCGGGCCCTAGCGGGAGAAGAGACCCAGTACTTC
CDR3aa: CASRALAGEETQYF

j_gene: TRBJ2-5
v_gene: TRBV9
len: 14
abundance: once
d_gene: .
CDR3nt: TGTGCCAGCAGCGTAGGCGGAATTCTGGAGACCCAGTACTTC
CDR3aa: CASSVGGILETQYF

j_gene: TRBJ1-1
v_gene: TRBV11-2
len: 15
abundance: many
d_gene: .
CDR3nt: TGTGCCAGCAGCCTGACAGAGGGGTTGGACACTGAAGCTTTCTTT
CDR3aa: CASSLTEGLDTEAFF

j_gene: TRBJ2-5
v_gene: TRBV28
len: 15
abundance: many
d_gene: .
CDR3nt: TGTGCCAGCAGCTCTCGGGTCAGAGGAAAAGAGACCCAGTACTTC
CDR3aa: CASSSRVRGKETQYF

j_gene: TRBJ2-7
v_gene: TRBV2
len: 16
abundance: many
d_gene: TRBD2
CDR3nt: TGTGCCAGCAGGCGGACTAGCGGGAGTAAGGTGGACGAGCAGTACTTC
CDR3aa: CASRRTSGSKVDEQYF

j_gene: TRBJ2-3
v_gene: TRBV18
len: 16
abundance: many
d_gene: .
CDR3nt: TGTGCCAGCTCACCGCAAAGGCAGGGAAGCACAGATACGCAGTATTTT
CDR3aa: CASSPQRQGSTDTQYF

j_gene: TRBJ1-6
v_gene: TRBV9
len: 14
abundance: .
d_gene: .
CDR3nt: TGTGCCAGCAGCGTAGCAGGGGATAATTCACCCCTCCACTTT
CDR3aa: CASSVAGDNSPLHF

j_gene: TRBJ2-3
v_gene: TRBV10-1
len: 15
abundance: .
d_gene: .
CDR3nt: TGCGCCAGCAGCCACTCCGGGAAAGTCACAGATACGCAGTATTTT
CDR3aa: CASSHSGKVTDTQYF

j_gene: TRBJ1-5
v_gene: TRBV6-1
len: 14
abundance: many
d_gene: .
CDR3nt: TGTGCCAGCAGTCTAGAAGGGGGTGTCCAGCCCCAGCATTTT
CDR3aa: CASSLEGGVQPQHF

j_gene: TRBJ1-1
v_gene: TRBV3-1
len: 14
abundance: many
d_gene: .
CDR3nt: TGTGCCAGCAGCCAAGTTCAGGTGAACACTGAAGCTTTCTTT
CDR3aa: CASSQVQVNTEAFF

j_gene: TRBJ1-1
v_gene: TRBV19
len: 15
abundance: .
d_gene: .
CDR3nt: TGTGCCAGTAGTATTACACTGACGGGACGCACTGAAGCTTTCTTT
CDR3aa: CASSITLTGRTEAFF

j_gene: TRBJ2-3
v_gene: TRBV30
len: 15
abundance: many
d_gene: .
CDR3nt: TGTGCCTGGAGTAGAGGGACATCTAGCACAGATACGCAGTATTTT
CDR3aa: CAWSRGTSSTDTQYF

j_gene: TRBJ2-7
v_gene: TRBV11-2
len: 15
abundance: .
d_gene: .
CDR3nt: TGTGCCAGCAGCTTCGGGCCTCCCAGCTCCTACGAGCAGTACTTC
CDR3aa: CASSFGPPSSYEQYF

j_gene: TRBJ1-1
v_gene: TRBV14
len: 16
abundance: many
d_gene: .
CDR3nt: TGTGCCAGCAGCCGGGAGGGTAAGACCGGGGGCACTGAAGCTTTCTTT
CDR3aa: CASSREGKTGGTEAFF